This TCR beta chain derives from a study of OX40 agonist ivuxolimab in advanced cancers. In the study overall: Ivuxolimab, which is an agonistic anti-OX40 (CD134) antibody, was administered to the patients. Cancers in dose escalation were hepatocellular, melanoma, renal cell and head and neck. Study results and caveats: CD8+ T cells averaged more expanded clones than CD4+. Still undetermined is the antigen specificity of the expanded peripheral T cells.

This clone was picked up one time. What it recognizes is unknown. Sequenced by immunoSEQ multiplex PCR; TCRdb stores in-frame clones only, minus some. The sample yields around 100,000 clones, roughly 89% seen once. The CDR3 extends over 15 amino acids. With V trimmed by 4 bases and J by 2 bases, 7 bases remained unmatched. Germline V gene lookup returns CDR1 SGHNT and CDR2 YYREEE (reference sequence). The chain carries TRBV5-4 and TRBJ2-3; the match to TRBD2 covers 7 bases. This TCR came from an adult with an advanced solid tumor such as melanoma, head and neck, liver or kidney cancer. The sequencing here drew on CD4+ or CD8+ T cells sorted from blood, taken in a trial of the OX40 agonist ivuxolimab. The CDR3 loop reads CASSAPSGFTDTQYF. The DNA of the CDR3 is TGTGCCAGCAGCGCCCCTAGCGGTTTCACAGATACGCAGTATTTT.